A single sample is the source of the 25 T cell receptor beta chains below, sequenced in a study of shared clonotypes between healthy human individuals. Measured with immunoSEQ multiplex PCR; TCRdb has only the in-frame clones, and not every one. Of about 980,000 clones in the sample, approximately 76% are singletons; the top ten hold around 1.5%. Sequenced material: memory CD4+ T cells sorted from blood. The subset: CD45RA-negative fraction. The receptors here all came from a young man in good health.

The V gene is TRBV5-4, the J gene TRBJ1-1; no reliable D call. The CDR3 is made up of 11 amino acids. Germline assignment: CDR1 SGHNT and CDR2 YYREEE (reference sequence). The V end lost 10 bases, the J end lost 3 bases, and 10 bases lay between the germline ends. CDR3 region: CAGIGDTEAFF. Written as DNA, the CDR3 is TGTGCCGGCATTGGCGACACTGAAGCTTTCTTT. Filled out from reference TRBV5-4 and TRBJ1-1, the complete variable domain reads ETGVTQSPTHLIKTRGQQVTLRCSSQSGHNTVSWYQQALGQGPQFIFQYYREEENGRGNFPPRFSGLQFPNYSSELNVNALELDDSALYLCAGIGDTEAFFGQGTRLTVV.

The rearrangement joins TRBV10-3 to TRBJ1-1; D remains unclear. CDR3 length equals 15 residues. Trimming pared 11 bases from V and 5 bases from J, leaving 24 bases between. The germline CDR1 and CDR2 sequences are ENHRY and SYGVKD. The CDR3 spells CAAALGREIGTEAFF. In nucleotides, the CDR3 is TGTGCCGCCGCTTTAGGACGGGAGATTGGGACTGAAGCTTTCTTT.

The CDR3 spells CASSEGGHLQPQHF. The CDR3 DNA reads as TGTGCCAGCAGCGAGGGGGGACACCTGCAGCCCCAGCATTTT. The rearrangement links TRBV7-2 to TRBJ1-5; maybe TRBD1 (6 bases). Germline CDR1 is SGHTA and CDR2 is FQGNSA. The V end was cut by 5 bases, the J end by 7 bases, with 15 bases between. This CDR3 contains 14 residues.

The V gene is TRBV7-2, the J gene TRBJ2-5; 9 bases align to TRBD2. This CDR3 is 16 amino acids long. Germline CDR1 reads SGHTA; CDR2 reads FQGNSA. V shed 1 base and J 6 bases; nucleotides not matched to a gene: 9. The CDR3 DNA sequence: TGTGCCAGCAGCTTAGGGGCGGGAGGGCCCTCGAAGACCCAGTACTTC. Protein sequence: CASSLGAGGPSKTQYF.

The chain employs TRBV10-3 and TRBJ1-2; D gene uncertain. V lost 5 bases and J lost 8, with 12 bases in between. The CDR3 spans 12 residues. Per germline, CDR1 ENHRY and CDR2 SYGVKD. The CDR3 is CAISLDGYGYTF. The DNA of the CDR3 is TGTGCCATCAGTCTGGACGGTTACGGCTACACCTTC.

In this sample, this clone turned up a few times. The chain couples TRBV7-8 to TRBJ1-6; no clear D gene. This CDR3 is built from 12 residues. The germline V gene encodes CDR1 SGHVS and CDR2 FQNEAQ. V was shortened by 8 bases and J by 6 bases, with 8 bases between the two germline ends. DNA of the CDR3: TGTGCCAGCCGCTGGTTTAATTCACCCCTCCACTTT. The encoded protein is CASRWFNSPLHF.

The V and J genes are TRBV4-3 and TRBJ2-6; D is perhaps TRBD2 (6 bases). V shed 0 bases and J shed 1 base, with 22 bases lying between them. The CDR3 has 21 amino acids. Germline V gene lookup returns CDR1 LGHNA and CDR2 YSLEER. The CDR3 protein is CASSQDALLVEGRSGANVLTF. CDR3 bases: TGCGCCAGCAGCCAAGATGCCCTGTTAGTGGAAGGGAGGTCTGGGGCCAACGTCCTGACTTTC.

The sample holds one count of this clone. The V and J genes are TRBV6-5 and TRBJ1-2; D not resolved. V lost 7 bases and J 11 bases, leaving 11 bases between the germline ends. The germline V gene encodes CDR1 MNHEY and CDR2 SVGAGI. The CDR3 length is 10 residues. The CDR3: CASIQTRYTF. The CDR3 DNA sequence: TGTGCCAGCATCCAAACACGGTACACCTTC.

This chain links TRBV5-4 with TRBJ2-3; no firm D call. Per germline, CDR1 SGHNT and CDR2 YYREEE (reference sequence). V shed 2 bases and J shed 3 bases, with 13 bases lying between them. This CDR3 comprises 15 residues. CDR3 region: CASSLSASPTDTQYF. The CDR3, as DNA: TGTGCCAGCAGCTTATCGGCGTCGCCGACAGATACGCAGTATTTT.

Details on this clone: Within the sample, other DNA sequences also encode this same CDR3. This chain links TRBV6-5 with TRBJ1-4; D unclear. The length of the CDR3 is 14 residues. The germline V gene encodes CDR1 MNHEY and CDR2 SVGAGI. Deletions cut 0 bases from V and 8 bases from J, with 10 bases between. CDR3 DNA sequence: TGTGCCAGCAGTTACTCGAGAGGTAGCGAAAAACTGTTTTTT. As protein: CASSYSRGSEKLFF.

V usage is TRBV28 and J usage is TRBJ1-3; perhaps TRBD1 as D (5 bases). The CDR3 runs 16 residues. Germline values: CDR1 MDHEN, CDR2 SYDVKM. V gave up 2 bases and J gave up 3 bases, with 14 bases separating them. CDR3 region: CASSLGGGLSGNTIYF. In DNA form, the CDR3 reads TGTGCCAGCAGTTTAGGGGGGGGTTTGAGTGGAAACACCATATATTTT.

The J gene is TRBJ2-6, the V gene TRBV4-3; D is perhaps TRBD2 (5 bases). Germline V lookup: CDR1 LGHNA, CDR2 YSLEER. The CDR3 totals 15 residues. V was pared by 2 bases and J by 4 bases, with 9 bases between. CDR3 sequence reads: CASSQLGSGANVLTF. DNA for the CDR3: TGCGCCAGCAGCCAATTAGGGAGCGGGGCCAACGTCCTGACTTTC.

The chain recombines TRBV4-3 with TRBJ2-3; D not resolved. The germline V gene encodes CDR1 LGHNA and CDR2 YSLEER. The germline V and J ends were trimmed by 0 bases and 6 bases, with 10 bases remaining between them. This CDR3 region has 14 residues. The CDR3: CASSQDGPGDTQYF. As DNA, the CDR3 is TGCGCCAGCAGCCAAGACGGCCCCGGGGATACGCAGTATTTT.

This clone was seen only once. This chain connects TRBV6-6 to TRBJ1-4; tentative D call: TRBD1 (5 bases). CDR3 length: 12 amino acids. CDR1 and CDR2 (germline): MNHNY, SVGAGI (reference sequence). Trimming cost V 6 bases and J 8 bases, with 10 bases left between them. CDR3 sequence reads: CASRTESEKLFF. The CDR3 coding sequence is TGTGCCAGCAGGACAGAGTCCGAAAAACTGTTTTTT.

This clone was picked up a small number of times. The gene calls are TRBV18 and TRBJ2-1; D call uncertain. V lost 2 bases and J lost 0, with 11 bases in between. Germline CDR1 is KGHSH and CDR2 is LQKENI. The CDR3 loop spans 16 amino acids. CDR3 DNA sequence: TGTGCCAGCTCACCAGCCGTATTGAGCTCCTACAATGAGCAGTTCTTC. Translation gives CASSPAVLSSYNEQFF.

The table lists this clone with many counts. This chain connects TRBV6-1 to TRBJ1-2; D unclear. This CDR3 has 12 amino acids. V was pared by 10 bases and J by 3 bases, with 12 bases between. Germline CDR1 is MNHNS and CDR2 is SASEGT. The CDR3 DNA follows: TGTGCCACCAGGATTCGGGACTATGGCTACACCTTC. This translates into CATRIRDYGYTF.

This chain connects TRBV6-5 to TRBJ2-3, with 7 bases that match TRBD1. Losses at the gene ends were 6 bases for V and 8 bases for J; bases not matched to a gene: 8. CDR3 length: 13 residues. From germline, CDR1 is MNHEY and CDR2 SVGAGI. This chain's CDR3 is CASSRIGGSTQYF. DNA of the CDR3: TGTGCCAGCAGCAGAATAGGGGGCTCTACGCAGTATTTT.

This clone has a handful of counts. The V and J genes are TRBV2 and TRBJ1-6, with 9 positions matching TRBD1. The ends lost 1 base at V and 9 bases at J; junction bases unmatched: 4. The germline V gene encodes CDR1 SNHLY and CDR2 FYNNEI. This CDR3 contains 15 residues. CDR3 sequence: CASSEGQGDGSPLHF. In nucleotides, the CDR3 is TGTGCCAGCAGTGAAGGACAGGGGGACGGTTCACCCCTCCACTTT. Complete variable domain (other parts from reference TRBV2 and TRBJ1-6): EPEVTQTPSHQVTQMGQEVILRCVPISNHLYFYWYRQILGQKVEFLVSFYNNEISEKSEIFDDQFSVERPDGSNFTLKIRSTKLEDSAMYFCASSEGQGDGSPLHFGNGTRLTVT.

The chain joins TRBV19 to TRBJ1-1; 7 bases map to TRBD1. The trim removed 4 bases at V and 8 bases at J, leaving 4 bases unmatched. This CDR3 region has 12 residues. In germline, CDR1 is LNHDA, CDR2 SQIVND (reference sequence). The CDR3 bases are TGTGCCAGTAGTACACGACAGGGAGAAGCTTTCTTT. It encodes CASSTRQGEAFF. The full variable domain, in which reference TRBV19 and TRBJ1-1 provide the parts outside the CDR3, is DGGITQSPKYLFRKEGQNVTLSCEQNLNHDAMYWYRQDPGQGLRLIYYSQIVNDFQKGDIAEGYSVSREKKESFPLTVTSAQKNPTAFYLCASSTRQGEAFFGQGTRLTVV.

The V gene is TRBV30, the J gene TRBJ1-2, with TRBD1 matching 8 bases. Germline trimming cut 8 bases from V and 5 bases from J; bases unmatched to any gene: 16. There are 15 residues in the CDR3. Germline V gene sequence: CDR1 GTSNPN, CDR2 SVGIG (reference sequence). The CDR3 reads CAGGTRTGWGYGYTF. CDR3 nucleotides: TGTGCCGGGGGGACCCGGACAGGGTGGGGGTATGGCTACACCTTC.

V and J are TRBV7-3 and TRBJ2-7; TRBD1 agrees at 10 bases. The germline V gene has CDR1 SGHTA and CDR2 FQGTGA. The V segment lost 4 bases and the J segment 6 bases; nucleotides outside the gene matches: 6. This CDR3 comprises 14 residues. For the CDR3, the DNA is TGTGCCAGCAGCTATGGGACAGGGGCTGGCGAGCAGTACTTC. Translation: CASSYGTGAGEQYF.

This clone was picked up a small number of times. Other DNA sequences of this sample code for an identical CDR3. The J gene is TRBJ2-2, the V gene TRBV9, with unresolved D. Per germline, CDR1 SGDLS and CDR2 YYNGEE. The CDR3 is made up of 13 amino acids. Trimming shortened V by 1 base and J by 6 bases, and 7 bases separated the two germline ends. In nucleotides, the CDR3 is TGTGCCAGCAGCGTAAACAGTGCCGGGGAGCTGTTTTTT. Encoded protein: CASSVNSAGELFF.

The DNA for the CDR3 is TGTGCCATCAGTGAAGGGACGGGAGTAGGCACAGATACGCAGTATTTT. It yields the protein CAISEGTGVGTDTQYF. The chain recombines TRBV10-3 with TRBJ2-3, with a weak D call TRBD2 (6 bases). This CDR3 has 16 residues. CDR1 is ENHRY and CDR2 is SYGVKD in the germline V gene. The germline V and J ends were trimmed by 3 bases and 1 base, with 14 bases remaining between them.

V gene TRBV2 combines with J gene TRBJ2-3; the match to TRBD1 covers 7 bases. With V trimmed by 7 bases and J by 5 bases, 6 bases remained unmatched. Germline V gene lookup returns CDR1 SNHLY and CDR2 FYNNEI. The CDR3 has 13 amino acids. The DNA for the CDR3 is TGTGCCAGCATTAGGGGGCTGGTAGATACGCAGTATTTT. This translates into CASIRGLVDTQYF.

The CDR3 coding sequence is TGTGCCAGCCAAAGGACAGGGGGCTTCGATGAGCAGTTCTTC. It translates to CASQRTGGFDEQFF. The chain couples TRBV7-2 to TRBJ2-1, with TRBD1 matching 11 bases. This CDR3 has 14 amino acids. The ends lost 8 bases at V and 8 bases at J; junction bases unmatched: 8. The germline gives CDR1 SGHTA, CDR2 FQGNSA. Filled out from reference TRBV7-2 and TRBJ2-1, the complete variable domain reads GAGVSQSPSNKVTEKGKDVELRCDPISGHTALYWYRQSLGQGLEFLIYFQGNSAPDKSGLPSDRFSAERTGGSVSTLTIQRTQQEDSAVYLCASQRTGGFDEQFFGPGTRLTVL.